This TCR beta chain was identified in a study of control samples from healthy donors and cancer patients. Method: immunoSEQ multiplex PCR; TCRdb's copy keeps in-frame clones and lacks some. The sample contains some 98,000 clones, 70% to 85% of which appear only once. This clone was seen a handful of times. CDR1 is SGHDN and CDR2 is FVKESK in the germline V gene. The CDR3 is 15 amino acids. The germline V and J ends were trimmed by 4 bases and 6 bases, with 13 bases remaining between them. This clonotype originated in a man aged 65 to 85 with lung cancer. Sequences were obtained from PBMCs. V usage is TRBV14 and J usage is TRBJ1-6, with D perhaps TRBD1 (6 bases). The CDR3 reads CASSPQGFGNSPLHF. For the CDR3, the DNA is TGTGCCAGCAGCCCACAGGGTTTTGGTAATTCACCCCTCCACTTT.